This TCR beta chain was captured in a study of graft-versus-host responses after intestinal transplantation. Per the germline V gene, CDR1 is MDHEN and CDR2 is SYDVKM. The germline V and J ends were trimmed by 2 bases and 4 bases, with 10 bases remaining between them. The CDR3 is 14 amino acids. The method was immunoSEQ multiplex PCR; TCRdb's version includes in-frame clones alone and lacks a portion of them. The table includes 5,500 to 8,500 clones, under 40% detected once. There were roughly 200,000 CFSE-labeled responder cells plated together with roughly 200,000 irradiated, violet-dye-labeled stimulator cells. Dividing CFSE-low CD3+CD4+ and CD3+CD8+ responders were isolated by sorting after the reaction. General study points: The presence of high graft-versus-host to host-versus-graft clonal ratios in allografts characterized patients with graft-donor T cell macrochimerism.

This clone is labeled medium-sized. The TCR originated in a human patient who was an organ donor for intestinal transplantation. This sample comprised alloreactive CD4+ T cells from a mixed lymphocyte reaction culture, obtained before transplantation. The sample's subset: CFSE-low proliferating T cells sorted from roughly six-day pre-transplant mixed lymphocyte reaction (GvH or HvG direction). The V call is TRBV28, the J call TRBJ2-3, with TRBD1 as a possible D gene (5 bases). The CDR3 nucleotides read TGTGCCAGCAGTTTAGCAGGGATCGCAGATACGCAGTATTTT. As protein: CASSLAGIADTQYF.